The T cell receptor beta chain described here comes from a study of blood T cell repertoires in COVID-19. About the research overall: Acute and convalescent COVID-19 specimens originated in the United States, Italy and Spain. PBMCs, B-cell-depleted T cells, or T cells provided the cDNA or gDNA that made up the material.

In Seattle, patients joined the study during active infection and were tracked longitudinally. Original processing methods: Cell counts per sample came from amplifying reference gene primers. Profiled with immunoSEQ multiplex PCR; TCRdb holds only in-frame clones, not every one. That table gives V, J and clone size, and the DNA gave D and trimming. The data contain 200,000 to 300,000 clones, about 90% of them seen just once; the ten biggest clones take up around 0.86%. Sequenced: peripheral blood. This TCR derives from a man aged 25 to 40 with COVID-19, enrolled during active disease.

CDR3 in DNA: TGTGCCAGCAGCTTGGGGGGGAACACTGAAGCTTTCTTT. Translated, it gives CASSLGGNTEAFF. The chain joins TRBV13 to TRBJ1-1, with D possibly matching TRBD1 (5 bases). The CDR3 consists of 13 residues. Germline CDR1 is PRHDT and CDR2 is FYEKMQ (reference sequence). Trimming removed 3 bases at V and 1 base at J, with 6 bases between.